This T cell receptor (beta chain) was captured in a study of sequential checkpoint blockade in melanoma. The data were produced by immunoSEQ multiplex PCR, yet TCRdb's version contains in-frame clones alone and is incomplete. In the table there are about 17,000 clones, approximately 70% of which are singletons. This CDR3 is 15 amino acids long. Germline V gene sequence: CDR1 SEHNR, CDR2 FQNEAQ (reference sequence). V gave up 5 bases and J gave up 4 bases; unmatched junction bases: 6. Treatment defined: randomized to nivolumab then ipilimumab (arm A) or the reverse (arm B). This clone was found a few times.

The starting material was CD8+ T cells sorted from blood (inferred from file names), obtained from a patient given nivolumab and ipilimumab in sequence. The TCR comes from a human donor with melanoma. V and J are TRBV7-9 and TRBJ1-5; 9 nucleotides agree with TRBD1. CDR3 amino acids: CASSGTGRGNQPQHF. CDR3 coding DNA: TGTGCCAGCAGCGGGACAGGGAGAGGAAATCAGCCCCAGCATTTT.